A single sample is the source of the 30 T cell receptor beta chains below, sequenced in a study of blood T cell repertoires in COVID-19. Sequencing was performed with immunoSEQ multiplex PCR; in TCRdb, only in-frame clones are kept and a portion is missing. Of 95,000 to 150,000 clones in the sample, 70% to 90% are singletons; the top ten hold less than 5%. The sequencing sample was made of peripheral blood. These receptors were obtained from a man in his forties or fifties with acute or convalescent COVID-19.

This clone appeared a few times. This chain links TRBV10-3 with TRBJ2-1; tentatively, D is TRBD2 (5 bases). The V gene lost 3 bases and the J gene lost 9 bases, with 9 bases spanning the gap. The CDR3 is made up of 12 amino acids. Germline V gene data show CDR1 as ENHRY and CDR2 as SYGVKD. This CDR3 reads CAISDTGIEQFF. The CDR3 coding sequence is TGTGCCATCAGTGACACGGGGATTGAGCAGTTCTTC.

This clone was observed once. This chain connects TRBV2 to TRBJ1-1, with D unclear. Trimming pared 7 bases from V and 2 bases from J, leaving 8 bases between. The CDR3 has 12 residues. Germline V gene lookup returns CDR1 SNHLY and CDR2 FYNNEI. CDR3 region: CASTTFNTEAFF. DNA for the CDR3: TGTGCCAGCACTACTTTTAACACTGAAGCTTTCTTT.

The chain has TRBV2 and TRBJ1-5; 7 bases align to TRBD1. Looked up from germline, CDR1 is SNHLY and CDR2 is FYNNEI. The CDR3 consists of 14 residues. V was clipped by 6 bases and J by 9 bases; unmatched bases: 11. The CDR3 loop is CASSDDRALAPQHF. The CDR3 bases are TGTGCCAGCAGCGACGACAGGGCCCTGGCGCCCCAGCATTTT.

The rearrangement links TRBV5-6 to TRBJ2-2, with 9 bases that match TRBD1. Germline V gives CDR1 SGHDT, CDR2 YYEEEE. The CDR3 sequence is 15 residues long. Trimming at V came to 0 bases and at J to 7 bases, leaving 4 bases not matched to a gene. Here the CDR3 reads CASSLVGQGFGELFF. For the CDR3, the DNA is TGTGCCAGCAGCTTGGTAGGACAGGGGTTCGGGGAGCTGTTTTTT. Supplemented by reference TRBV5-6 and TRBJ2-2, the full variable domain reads DAGVTQSPTHLIKTRGQQVTLRCSPKSGHDTVSWYQQALGQGPQFIFQYYEEEERQRGNFPDRFSGHQFPNYSSELNVNALLLGDSALYLCASSLVGQGFGELFFGEGSRLTVL.

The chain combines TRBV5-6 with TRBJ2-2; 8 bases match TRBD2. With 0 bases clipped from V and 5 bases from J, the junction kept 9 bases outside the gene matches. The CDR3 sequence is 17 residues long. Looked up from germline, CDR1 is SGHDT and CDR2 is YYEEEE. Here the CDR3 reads CASSLVPSGSLTGELFF. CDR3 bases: TGTGCCAGCAGCTTGGTCCCAAGCGGGAGTCTTACCGGGGAGCTGTTTTTT.

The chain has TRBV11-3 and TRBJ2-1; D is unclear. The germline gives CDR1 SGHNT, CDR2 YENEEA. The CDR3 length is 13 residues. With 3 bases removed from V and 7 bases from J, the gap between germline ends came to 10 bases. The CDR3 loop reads CASSLFKSNEQFF. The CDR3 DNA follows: TGTGCCAGCAGCTTGTTTAAGAGTAATGAGCAGTTCTTC.

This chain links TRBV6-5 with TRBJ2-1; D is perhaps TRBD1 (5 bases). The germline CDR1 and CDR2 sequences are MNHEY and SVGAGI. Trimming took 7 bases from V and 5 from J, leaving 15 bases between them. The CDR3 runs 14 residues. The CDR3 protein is CASKSTGGDNEQFF. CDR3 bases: TGTGCCAGCAAATCTACAGGTGGGGACAATGAGCAGTTCTTC.

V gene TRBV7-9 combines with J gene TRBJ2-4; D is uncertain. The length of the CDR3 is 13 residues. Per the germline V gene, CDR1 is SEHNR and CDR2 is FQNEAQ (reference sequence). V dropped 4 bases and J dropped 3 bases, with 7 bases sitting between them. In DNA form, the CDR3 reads TGTGCCAGCAGCTATGCCAGCAAAAACATTCAGTACTTC. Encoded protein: CASSYASKNIQYF.

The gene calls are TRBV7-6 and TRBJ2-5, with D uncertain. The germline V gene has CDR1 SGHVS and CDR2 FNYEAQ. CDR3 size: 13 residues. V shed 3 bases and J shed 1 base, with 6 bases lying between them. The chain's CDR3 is CASSLQAQETQYF. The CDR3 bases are TGTGCCAGCAGCTTGCAGGCCCAAGAGACCCAGTACTTC.

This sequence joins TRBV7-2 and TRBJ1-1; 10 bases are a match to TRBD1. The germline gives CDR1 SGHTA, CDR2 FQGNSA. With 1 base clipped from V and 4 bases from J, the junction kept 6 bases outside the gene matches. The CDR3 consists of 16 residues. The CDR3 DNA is TGTGCCAGCAGCTTAGTAGGAGGACAGGGGGTCACTGAAGCTTTCTTT. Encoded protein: CASSLVGGQGVTEAFF.

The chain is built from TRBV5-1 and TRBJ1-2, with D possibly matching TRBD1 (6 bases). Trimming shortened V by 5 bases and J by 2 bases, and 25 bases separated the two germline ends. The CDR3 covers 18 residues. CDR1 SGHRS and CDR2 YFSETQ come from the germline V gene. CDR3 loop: CASSSPRGAGVGNYGYTF. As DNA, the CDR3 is TGCGCCAGCAGTTCCCCTCGGGGGGCTGGAGTTGGAAACTATGGCTACACCTTC.

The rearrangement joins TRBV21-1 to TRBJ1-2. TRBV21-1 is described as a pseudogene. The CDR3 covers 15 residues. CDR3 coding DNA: TGTGCCAGCAGCCGCCTCCCCGGGGTCAGCTATGGCTACACCTTC. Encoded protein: CASSRLPGVSYGYTF.

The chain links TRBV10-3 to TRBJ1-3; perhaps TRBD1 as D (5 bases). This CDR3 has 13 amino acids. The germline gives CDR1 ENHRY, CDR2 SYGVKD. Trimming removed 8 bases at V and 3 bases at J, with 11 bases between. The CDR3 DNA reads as TGTGCCATCGATCAGGGCCATGGAAACACCATATATTTT. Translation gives CAIDQGHGNTIYF.

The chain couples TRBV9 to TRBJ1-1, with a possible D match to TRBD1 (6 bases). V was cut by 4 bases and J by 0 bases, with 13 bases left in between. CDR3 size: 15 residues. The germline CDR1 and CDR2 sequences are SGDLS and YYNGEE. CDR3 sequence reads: CASSTGWGMNTEAFF. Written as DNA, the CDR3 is TGTGCCAGCAGCACAGGGTGGGGGATGAACACTGAAGCTTTCTTT.

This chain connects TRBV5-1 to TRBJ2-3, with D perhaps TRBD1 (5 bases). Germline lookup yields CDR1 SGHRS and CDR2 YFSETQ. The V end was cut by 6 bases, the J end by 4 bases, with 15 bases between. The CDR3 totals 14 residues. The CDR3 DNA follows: TGCGCCAGCACATTTAGGGGTCTAGCAGATACGCAGTATTTT. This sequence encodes CASTFRGLADTQYF.

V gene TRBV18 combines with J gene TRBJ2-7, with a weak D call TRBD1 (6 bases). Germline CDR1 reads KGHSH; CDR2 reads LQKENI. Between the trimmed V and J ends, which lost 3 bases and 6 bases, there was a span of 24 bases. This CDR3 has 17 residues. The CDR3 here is CASSPPLARGLGGEQYF. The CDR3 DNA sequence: TGTGCCAGCTCACCCCCCCTCGCCAGGGGCCTCGGCGGCGAGCAGTACTTC. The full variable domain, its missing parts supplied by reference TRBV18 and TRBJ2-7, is NAGVMQNPRHLVRRRGQEARLRCSPMKGHSHVYWYRQLPEEGLKFMVYLQKENIIDESGMPKERFSAEFPKEGPSILRIQQVVRGDSAAYFCASSPPLARGLGGEQYFGPGTRLTVT.

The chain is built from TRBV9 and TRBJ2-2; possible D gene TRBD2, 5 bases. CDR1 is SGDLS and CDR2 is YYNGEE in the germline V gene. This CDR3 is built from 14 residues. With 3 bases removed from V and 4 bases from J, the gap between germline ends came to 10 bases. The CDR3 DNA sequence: TGTGCCAGCAGCGCGGGCCTAGCCACCGGGGAGCTGTTTTTT. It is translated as CASSAGLATGELFF.

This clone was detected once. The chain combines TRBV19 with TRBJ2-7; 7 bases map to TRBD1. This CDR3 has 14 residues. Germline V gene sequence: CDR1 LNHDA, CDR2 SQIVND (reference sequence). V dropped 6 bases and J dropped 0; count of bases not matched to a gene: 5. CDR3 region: CASSRTGDSYEQYF. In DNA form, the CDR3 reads TGTGCCAGTAGCCGAACAGGGGACTCCTACGAGCAGTACTTC.

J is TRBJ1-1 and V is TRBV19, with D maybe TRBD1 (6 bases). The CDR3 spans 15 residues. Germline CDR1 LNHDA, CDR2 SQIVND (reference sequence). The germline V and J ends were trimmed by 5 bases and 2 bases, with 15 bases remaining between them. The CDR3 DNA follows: TGTGCCAGTAGTCCAGACCCGGACAGTAACACTGAAGCTTTCTTT. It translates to CASSPDPDSNTEAFF. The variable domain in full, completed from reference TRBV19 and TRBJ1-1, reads DGGITQSPKYLFRKEGQNVTLSCEQNLNHDAMYWYRQDPGQGLRLIYYSQIVNDFQKGDIAEGYSVSREKKESFPLTVTSAQKNPTAFYLCASSPDPDSNTEAFFGQGTRLTVV.

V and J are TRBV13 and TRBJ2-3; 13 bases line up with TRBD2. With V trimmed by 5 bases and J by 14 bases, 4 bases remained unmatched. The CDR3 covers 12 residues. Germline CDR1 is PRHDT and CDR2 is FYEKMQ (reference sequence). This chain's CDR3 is CASSITSGRVYF. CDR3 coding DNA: TGTGCCAGCAGCATCACTAGCGGGAGGGTGTATTTT.

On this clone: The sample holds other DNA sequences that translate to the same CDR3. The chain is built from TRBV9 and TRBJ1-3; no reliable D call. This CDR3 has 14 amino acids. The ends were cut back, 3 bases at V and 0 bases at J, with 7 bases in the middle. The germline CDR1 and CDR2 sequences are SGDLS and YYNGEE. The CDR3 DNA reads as TGTGCCAGCAGCGACCGAGTCTCTGGAAACACCATATATTTT. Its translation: CASSDRVSGNTIYF.

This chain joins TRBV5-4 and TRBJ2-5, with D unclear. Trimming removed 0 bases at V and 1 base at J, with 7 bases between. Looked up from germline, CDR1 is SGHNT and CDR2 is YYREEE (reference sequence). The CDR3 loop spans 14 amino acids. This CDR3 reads CASSLGQFQETQYF. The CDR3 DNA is TGTGCCAGCAGCTTGGGACAATTCCAAGAGACCCAGTACTTC.

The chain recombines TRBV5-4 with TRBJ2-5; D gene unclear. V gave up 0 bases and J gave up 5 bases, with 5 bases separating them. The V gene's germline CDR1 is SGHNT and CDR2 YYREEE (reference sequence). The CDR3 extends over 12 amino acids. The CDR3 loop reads CASSLDGETQYF. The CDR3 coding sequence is TGTGCCAGCAGCTTGGACGGGGAGACCCAGTACTTC.

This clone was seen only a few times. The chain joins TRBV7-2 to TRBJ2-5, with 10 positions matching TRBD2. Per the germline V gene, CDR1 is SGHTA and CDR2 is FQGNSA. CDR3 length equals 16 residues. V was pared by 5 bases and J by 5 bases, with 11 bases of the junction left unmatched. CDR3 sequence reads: CASSVDSGGIRETQYF. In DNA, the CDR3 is TGTGCCAGCAGCGTGGATAGCGGGGGGATTCGGGAGACCCAGTACTTC.

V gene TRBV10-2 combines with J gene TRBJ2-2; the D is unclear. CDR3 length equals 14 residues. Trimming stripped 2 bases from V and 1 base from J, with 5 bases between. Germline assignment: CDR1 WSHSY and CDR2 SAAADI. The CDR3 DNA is TGCGCCAGCAGTGAGGAGCGGAACACCGGGGAGCTGTTTTTT. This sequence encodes CASSEERNTGELFF.

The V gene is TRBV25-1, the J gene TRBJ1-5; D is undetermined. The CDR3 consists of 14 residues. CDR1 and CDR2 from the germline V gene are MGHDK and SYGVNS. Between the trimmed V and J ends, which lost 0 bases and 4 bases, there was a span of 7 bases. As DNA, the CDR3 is TGTGCCAGCAGTGAATATGGCTCTAATCAGCCCCAGCATTTT. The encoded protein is CASSEYGSNQPQHF.

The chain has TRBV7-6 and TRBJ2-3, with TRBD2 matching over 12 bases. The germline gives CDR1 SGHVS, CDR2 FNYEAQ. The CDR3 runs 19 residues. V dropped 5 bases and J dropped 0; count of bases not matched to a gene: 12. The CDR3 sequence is CASSTLAGGDSSSTDTQYF. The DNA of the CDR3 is TGTGCCAGCAGCACACTAGCGGGAGGAGATTCCTCAAGCACAGATACGCAGTATTTT.

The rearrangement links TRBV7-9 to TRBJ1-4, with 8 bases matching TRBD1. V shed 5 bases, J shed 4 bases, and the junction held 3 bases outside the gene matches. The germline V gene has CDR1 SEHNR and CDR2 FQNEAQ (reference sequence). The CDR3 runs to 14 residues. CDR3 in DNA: TGTGCCAGCAGCAAGGGACAGGTTAATGAAAAACTGTTTTTT. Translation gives CASSKGQVNEKLFF.

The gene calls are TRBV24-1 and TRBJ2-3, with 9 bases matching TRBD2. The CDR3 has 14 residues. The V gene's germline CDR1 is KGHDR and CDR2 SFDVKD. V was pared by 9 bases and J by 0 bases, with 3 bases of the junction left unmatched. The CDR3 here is CATCAGGSTDTQYF. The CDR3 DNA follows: TGTGCCACCTGCGCGGGAGGGAGCACAGATACGCAGTATTTT.

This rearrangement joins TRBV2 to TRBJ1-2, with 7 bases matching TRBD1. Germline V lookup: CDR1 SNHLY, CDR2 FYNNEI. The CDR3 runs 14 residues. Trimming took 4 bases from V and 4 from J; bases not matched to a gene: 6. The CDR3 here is CASSVEGAGYGYTF. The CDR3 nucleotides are TGTGCCAGCAGTGTTGAGGGGGCGGGCTATGGCTACACCTTC.